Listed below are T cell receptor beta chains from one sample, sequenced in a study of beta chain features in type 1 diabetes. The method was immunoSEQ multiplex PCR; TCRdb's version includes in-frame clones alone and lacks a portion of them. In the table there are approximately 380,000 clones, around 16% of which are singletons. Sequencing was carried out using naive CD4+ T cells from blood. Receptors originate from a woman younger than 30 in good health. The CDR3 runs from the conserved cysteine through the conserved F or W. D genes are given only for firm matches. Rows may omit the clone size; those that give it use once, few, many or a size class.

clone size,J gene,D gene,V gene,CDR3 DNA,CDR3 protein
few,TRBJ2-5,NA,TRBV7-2,TGTGCCAGCAGCTTTGGGAGCCAAGAGACCCAGTACTTC,CASSFGSQETQYF
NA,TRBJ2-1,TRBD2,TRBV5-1,TGCGCCAGCAGCTCTGTCCCGGGACTAGCGGGAGCGAATGAGCAGTTCTTC,CASSSVPGLAGANEQFF
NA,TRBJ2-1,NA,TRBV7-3,TGTGCCAGCAGCCGGTCTCTTTCCTCCTACAATGAGCAGTTCTTC,CASSRSLSSYNEQFF
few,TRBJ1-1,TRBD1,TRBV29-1,TGCAGCGCGCAGGGACAGATGAACACTGAAGCTTTCTTT,CSAQGQMNTEAFF
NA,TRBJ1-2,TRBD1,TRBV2,TGTGCCAGCAGCGAACGACAGGGGAATGGCTACACCTTC,CASSERQGNGYTF
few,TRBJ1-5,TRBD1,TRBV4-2,TGTGCCAGCAGCCACGACCAGGGGGGTGGTCGCAATCAGCCCCAGCATTTT,CASSHDQGGGRNQPQHF
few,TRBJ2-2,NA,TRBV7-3,TGTGCCAGCAGCTTAACGGCGGCTAGCAACACCGGGGAGCTGTTTTTT,CASSLTAASNTGELFF
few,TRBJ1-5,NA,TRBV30,TGTGCCTGGGGGTCTTCGTGGTTCGGGCAGCCCCAGCATTTT,CAWGSSWFGQPQHF
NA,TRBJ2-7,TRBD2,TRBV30,TGTGCCTGGAATTTCGGGAGGGCCGGGGGCCTATACGAGCAGTACTTC,CAWNFGRAGGLYEQYF
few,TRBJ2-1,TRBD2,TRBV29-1,TGCAGCGTCGTTAGCGGGGACCTCTTCTACAATGAGCAGTTCTTC,CSVVSGDLFYNEQFF
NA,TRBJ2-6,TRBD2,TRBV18,TGTGCCAGCTCACCAGCGCTAGCGGGAGTAGGGTCTGGGGCCAACGTCCTGACTTTC,CASSPALAGVGSGANVLTF
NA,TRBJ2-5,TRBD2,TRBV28,TGTGCCAGCAGTGGGAGCGGGAGGGCCCCAGAGACCCAGTACTTC,CASSGSGRAPETQYF
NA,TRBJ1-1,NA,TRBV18,TGTGCCAGCTCACCACTAATCACTCTGGACACTGAAGCTTTCTTT,CASSPLITLDTEAFF
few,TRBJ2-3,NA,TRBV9,TGTGCCAGCAGCGCCTTCTTAGCGGAACGAAGCACAGATACGCAGTATTTT,CASSAFLAERSTDTQYF
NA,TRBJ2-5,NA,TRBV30,TGTGCCTGCTCGGGCGGGGCCGTTAGGGAGCAGTACTTC,CACSGGAVREQYF
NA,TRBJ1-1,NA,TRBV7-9,TGTGCCAGCAGCGTAAACAGGATTACTGAAGCTTTCTTT,CASSVNRITEAFF
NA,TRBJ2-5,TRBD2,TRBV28,TGTGCCAGTGGACTAGCGGGAAGCAGAGAGACCCAGTACTTC,CASGLAGSRETQYF
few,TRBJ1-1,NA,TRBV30,TGTGCCTGGGACAGGAACACTGAAGCTTTCTTT,CAWDRNTEAFF
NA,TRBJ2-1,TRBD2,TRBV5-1,TGCGCCAGCAGCTGGGGACTAGCGAATAAGAATGAGCAGTTCTTC,CASSWGLANKNEQFF
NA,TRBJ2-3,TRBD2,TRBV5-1,TGCGCCAGCAGCTTGGACGGCGCGGGAGTGGGCACAGATACGCAGTATTTT,CASSLDGAGVGTDTQYF
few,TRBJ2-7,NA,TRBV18,TGTGCCAGCTCCCGCCCGGGATCGAGCTCCTACGAGCAGTACTTC,CASSRPGSSSYEQYF
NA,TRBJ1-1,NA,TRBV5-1,TGCGCCAGCAGCTTACGGGGTGAAGCTTTCTTT,CASSLRGEAFF
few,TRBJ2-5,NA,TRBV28,TGTGCCATCGTAGGAGGGTACCAAGAGACCCAGTACTTC,CAIVGGYQETQYF
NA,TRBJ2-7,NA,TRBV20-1,TGCAGTGCCGGGTCGCAGTACTTC,CSAGSQYF
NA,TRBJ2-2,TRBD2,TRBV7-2,TGTGCCAGCAGCTGGGCTCTAGCGGGAGTATTAGGGGAGCTGTTTTTT,CASSWALAGVLGELFF
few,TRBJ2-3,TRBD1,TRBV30,TGTGCCCAGGCACGACAGGGGGCGAGCACAGATACGCAGTATTTT,CAQARQGASTDTQYF
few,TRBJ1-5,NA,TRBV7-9,TGTGCCAGCAGCAGCTCAGGGGTTTTGAATCAGCCCCAGCATTTT,CASSSSGVLNQPQHF
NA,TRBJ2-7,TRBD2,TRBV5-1,TGCGCCAGCAGCCCGACTAGCGGGAATCACGAGCAGTACTTC,CASSPTSGNHEQYF
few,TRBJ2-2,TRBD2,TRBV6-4,TGTGCCAGCAGCATCGGACTAGGGGACACCGGGGAGCTGTTTTTT,CASSIGLGDTGELFF
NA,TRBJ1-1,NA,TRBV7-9,TGTGCCAGCAGCTTAGATGGGGGGTGGAACACTGAAGCTTTCTTT,CASSLDGGWNTEAFF
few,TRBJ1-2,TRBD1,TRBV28,TGTGCCAGCAGTGCCCCTGGGACAGGGGCGAATGGCTACACCTTC,CASSAPGTGANGYTF
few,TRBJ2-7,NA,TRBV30,TGTGCCTGTTCATGGAGGGGGCGAGCGTCCTACGAGCAGTACTTC,CACSWRGRASYEQYF
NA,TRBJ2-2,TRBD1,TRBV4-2,TGTGCCAGCAGCCAAGATACAGGGGGTGGTACCGGGGAGCTGTTTTTT,CASSQDTGGGTGELFF
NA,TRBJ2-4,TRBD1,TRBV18,TGTGCCAGCTCAGCGAACTGGGGACAGGGGAACATTCAGTACTTC,CASSANWGQGNIQYF
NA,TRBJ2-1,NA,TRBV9,TGTGCCAGCAGCGTAGGGGCTAGCGACTACAATGAGCAGTTCTTC,CASSVGASDYNEQFF
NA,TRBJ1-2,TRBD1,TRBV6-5,TGTGCCAGCAGTCGTACAGGGGCAGATAACTATGGCTACACCTTC,CASSRTGADNYGYTF
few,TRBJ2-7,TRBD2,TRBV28,TGTGCCAGCAGTTTATTTGCCGGTGGCGGGAGCCAGCAGTACTTC,CASSLFAGGGSQQYF
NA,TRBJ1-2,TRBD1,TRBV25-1,TGTGCCAGCAGCGGACAGGGGGCAGCTGGCTACACCTTC,CASSGQGAAGYTF
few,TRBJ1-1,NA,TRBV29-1,TGCAGCGTCGGCCGGGACTTCACTGAAGCTTTCTTT,CSVGRDFTEAFF
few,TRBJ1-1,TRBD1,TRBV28,TGTGCCAGCAGTCAGACGACAGGGGTTACTGAAGCTTTCTTT,CASSQTTGVTEAFF
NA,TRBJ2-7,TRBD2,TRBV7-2,TGTGCCAGCAGCTTAGCTGGCGGGAGCTCCTACGAGCAGTACTTC,CASSLAGGSSYEQYF
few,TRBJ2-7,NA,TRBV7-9,TGTGCCGTCAGGACAGGGACTACCTACGAGCAGTACTTC,CAVRTGTTYEQYF
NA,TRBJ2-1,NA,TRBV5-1,TGCGCCAGCAGCTTCGGTCAGGGCTCCTACAATGAGCAGTTCTTC,CASSFGQGSYNEQFF